This T cell receptor (beta chain) is drawn from a study of T cell repertoires in cytomegalovirus infection. Whole-study context: Shared public TCR beta signatures pointed to both CMV infection and a matching HLA type.

This clonotype was recorded at least ten times. Its antigen is as yet unknown. This CDR3 has 16 residues. V shed 4 bases and J 0 bases; nucleotides not matched to a gene: 3. The germline V gene encodes CDR1 DFQATT and CDR2 SNEGSKA (reference sequence). MiXCR, applied by TCRdb to the reads, yields one record per CDR3 protein. The sample consists of some 310,000 distinct CDR3 sequences, 20% to 25% of them appearing once. Sequencing was performed on cultured PBMCs, taken from culture after CMV antigen stimulation. The rearrangement links TRBV20-1 to TRBJ2-1; 13 nucleotides line up with TRBD2. This clonotype was obtained from a human donor in good health (CMV status not recorded). Some clones in this sample may be carry-over from other donors' samples. CDR3 protein: CSAKTSGRYSYNEQFF. The CDR3 DNA sequence: TGCAGTGCTAAGACTAGCGGGAGGTACTCCTACAATGAGCAGTTCTTC.